This T cell receptor beta chain was sequenced for a study of regulatory T cells in long-lasting Graves disease. Study background: To qualify as persistent, Graves' disease required over 5 years of antithyroid drugs with positive TSH receptor antibodies. Findings of the study overall: With a few thousand shared public clonotypes, persistent patients exceeded new patients, who shared over 850.

To make TCR beta libraries, researchers used iRepertoire HTBI primers and Arm-PCR of CDR3 regions. MiXCR, run by TCRdb on the multiplex PCR reads, gives a single entry per CDR3 protein. The data hold 420,000 or so distinct CDR3 sequences, with about 20% observed a single time. This clonotype was seen a handful of times. The antigen is not known. This CDR3 spans 17 amino acids. The V end lost 5 bases, the J end lost 3 bases, and 20 bases lay between the germline ends. Regarding time point: persistent/refractory GD, antithyroid drugs over 5 years with positive TRAb. The TCR library was made from RNA that had been extracted from PBMCs in TRIzol. Diagnosing Graves' disease relied on the American Thyroid Association guidelines.

The receptor comes from a female donor with Graves disease. The J gene is TRBJ1-3, the V gene TRBV12-3 or TRBV12-4; possible D gene TRBD1, 6 bases. Sequences were derived from peripheral blood mononuclear cells (PBMCs), sampled when the disease was refractory, from a patient treated with antithyroid drugs. CDR3 sequence (DNA): TGTGCCAGCAGTCGAACGGGGCAGGGGATAGGTGGAAACACCATATATTTT. Amino acid sequence: CASSRTGQGIGGNTIYF.